Sequencing of this T cell receptor (beta chain) was carried out in a study of monozygotic twins with inflammatory bowel disease. Making cDNA involved eight separate reactions per sample. TCRdb reworked the 5' RACE reads into one entry per CDR3 protein, no DNA. The sample is made up of over 150,000 distinct CDR3 sequences, and the top ten hold approximately 3% of it. The sequenced material came from blood. This sequence originates from a human donor with ulcerative colitis or Crohn's disease, or a healthy co-twin of an affected twin (not recorded which).

The CDR3 reads CASTEDRGGYGYTF. The chain employs TRBV28 and TRBJ1-2; the TCRdb call, TRBD1, lacks DNA for checking. The germline V gene encodes CDR1 MDHEN and CDR2 SYDVKM. The CDR3 runs to 14 residues.